This T cell receptor beta chain was profiled in a study of glioma-infiltrating T cells. In the study overall: Target coverage was roughly 4- to 10-fold for roughly one million blood T cells. Overall study findings and caveats: Very few CDR3 sequences were shared between tissue and blood. Non-neoplastic patients had below-expected tissue-blood divergence, while all gliomas exceeded expectation.

The iRepertoire nested amplicon-rescue multiplex PCR amplified TCR alpha and beta CDR3s from RNA. Input was roughly 95-400 ng of tissue mRNA or PBMC total RNA. TCRdb reprocessed the multiplex PCR reads via MiXCR and lists one record per CDR3 protein. The sample includes around 350,000 distinct CDR3 sequences, approximately 42% of them seen just once. This clonotype was seen at least ten times. Its antigen remains unidentified. The germline V gene has CDR1 MNHNS and CDR2 SASEGT. J gave up 6 bases and V 5 bases, and 8 bases lay outside the gene matches. The CDR3 has 15 amino acids. The chain links TRBV6-1 to TRBJ1-4; TRBD1 aligns across 8 bases. Sequencing was done on a sample of glioma tissue, nonneoplastic brain tissue, or PBMCs (not recorded which). This TCR was recovered from a human donor with low-grade glioma or glioblastoma, undergoing nonglioma brain surgery, or in good health (not recorded which). The CDR3 region has the DNA TGTGCCAGCAGTCCTACCCTGACAGGGGATGAAAAACTGTTTTTT. As protein: CASSPTLTGDEKLFF.